This paragraph covers one T cell receptor beta chain sequence. Authors' methods: Researchers report that nucleated cell counts were estimated from reference gene primer amplification. The method was immunoSEQ multiplex PCR; TCRdb's version includes in-frame clones alone and lacks a portion of them. V and J calls and clone size are as listed in that table; D and trimming were resolved from the DNA. Altogether approximately 210,000 clones are present, about nine tenths being singletons, with the ten largest covering approximately 1.8%. The data originate from a study of blood T cell repertoires in COVID-19. As for the study in general: Samples representing acute and convalescent COVID-19 were sourced from the United States, Italy and Spain.

The sequence derives from a man between 65 and 80 years old with acute or convalescent COVID-19. Sequencing was performed on peripheral blood.

The CDR3 DNA sequence: TGTGCCAGCAGCTTGGAGTACAGGCCATATAGCAATCAGCCCCAGCATTTT. Protein: CASSLEYRPYSNQPQHF. The V gene is TRBV5-6, the J gene TRBJ1-5, with a weak D call TRBD1 (5 bases). V was clipped by 0 bases and J by 0 bases, with 13 bases between them. CDR3 length equals 17 residues. Germline CDR1 SGHDT, CDR2 YYEEEE.